This T cell receptor (beta chain) was retrieved from a study of T cell changes during pregnancy in multiple sclerosis. The CDR3 runs 18 residues. Trimming removed 7 bases from V and 2 bases from J; junction bases left unmatched: 11. From germline, CDR1 is SNHLY and CDR2 FYNNEI. Profiled with immunoSEQ multiplex PCR; TCRdb holds only in-frame clones, not every one. Of some 46,000 clones in the sample, 92% were seen once. The TCR sequence derives from a female donor with multiple sclerosis, enrolled in a pregnancy study. This sequence joins TRBV2 and TRBJ2-2; TRBD2 aligns across 12 bases. Sequencing input: peripheral blood. CDR3 DNA: TGTGCCAGCAATTATAGGGCTAGCGGGAGGGCCAACACCGGGGAGCTGTTTTTT. Translated, it gives CASNYRASGRANTGELFF.